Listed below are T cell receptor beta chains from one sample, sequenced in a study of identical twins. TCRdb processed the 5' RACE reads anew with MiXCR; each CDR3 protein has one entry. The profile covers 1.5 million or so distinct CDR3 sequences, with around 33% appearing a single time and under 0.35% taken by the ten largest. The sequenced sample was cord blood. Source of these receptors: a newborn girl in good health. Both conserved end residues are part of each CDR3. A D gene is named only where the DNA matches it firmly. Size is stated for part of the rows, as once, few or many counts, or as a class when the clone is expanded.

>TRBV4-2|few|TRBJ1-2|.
CASSQEAGHLNYGYTF
TGTGCCAGCAGCCAAGAGGCGGGACACCTAAACTATGGCTACACCTTC
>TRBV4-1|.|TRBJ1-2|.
CASSPSAVQANYGYTF
TGCGCCAGCAGCCCCAGTGCAGTTCAAGCTAACTATGGCTACACCTTC
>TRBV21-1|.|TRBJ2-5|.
CASNRDRAGETQYF
TGTGCCAGCAACCGAGACAGGGCGGGAGAGACCCAGTACTTC
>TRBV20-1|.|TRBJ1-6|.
CSARGQGDSSYNSPLHF
TGCAGTGCTAGGGGACAAGGAGATAGCTCCTATAATTCACCCCTCCACTTT
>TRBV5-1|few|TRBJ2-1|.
CASSLVGGLNEQFF
TGCGCCAGCAGCTTGGTGGGTGGCCTTAATGAGCAGTTCTTC
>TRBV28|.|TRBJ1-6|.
CASRPGGLRNSPLHF
TGTGCCAGCAGACCCGGTGGGCTCCGGAATTCACCCCTCCACTTT
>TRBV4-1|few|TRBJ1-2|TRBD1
CASSLSRDSLYGYTF
TGCGCCAGCAGCCTGTCCCGGGACAGCCTCTATGGCTACACCTTC
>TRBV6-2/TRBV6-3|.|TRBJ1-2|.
CASSHLLYGYTF
TGTGCCAGCAGTCACCTCCTCTATGGCTACACCTTC
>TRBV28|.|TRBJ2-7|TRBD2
CASSSREPHNEQYF
TGTGCCAGCAGTTCGCGGGAGCCCCACAATGAGCAGTACTTC
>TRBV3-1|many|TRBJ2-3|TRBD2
CASSLRLAGYTDTQYF
TGTGCCAGCAGTTTACGACTAGCGGGATACACAGATACGCAGTATTTT
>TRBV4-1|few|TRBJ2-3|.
CASSPTWLFTSTDTQYF
TGCGCCAGCAGCCCGACTTGGCTTTTCACTAGCACAGATACGCAGTATTTT
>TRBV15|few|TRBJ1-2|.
CATSRDLHYGYTF
TGTGCCACCAGCAGAGATTTACACTATGGCTACACCTTC
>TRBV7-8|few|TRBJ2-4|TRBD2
CASSLGLAGRNIQYF
TGTGCCAGCAGCTTAGGGCTAGCGGGGAGGAACATTCAGTACTTC
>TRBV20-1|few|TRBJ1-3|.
CSARGGLSGNTIYF
TGCAGTGCTAGAGGGGGACTGTCTGGAAACACCATATATTTT
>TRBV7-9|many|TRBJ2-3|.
CASSSGGDTQYF
TGTGCCAGCAGTTCAGGAGGAGATACGCAGTATTTT
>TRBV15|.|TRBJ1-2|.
CATSRVGRGIPNYGYTF
TGTGCCACCAGCAGAGTTGGACGGGGGATCCCTAACTATGGCTACACCTTC
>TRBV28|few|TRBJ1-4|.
CASSARQALRFF
TGTGCCAGCAGTGCTCGACAGGCCTTAAGGTTTTTT
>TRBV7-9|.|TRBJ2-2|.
CASSSKNRELFF
TGTGCCAGCAGCTCCAAAAACAGGGAGCTGTTTTTT
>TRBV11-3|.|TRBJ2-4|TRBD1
CASSLRGPAPIQYF
TGTGCCAGCAGCTTAAGGGGGCCTGCCCCCATTCAGTACTTC
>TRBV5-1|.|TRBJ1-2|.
CASSLELQGGYTF
TGCGCCAGCAGCTTGGAACTTCAGGGAGGCTACACCTTC
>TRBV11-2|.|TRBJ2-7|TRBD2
CASSLDIGGNNEQYF
TGTGCCAGCAGCTTAGATATCGGGGGGAACAATGAGCAGTACTTC
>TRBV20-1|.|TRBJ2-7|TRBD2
CSASGLAAEQYF
TGCAGTGCTTCGGGACTAGCGGCCGAGCAGTACTTC
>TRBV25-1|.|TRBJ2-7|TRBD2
CASCPGLAGSYEQYF
TGTGCCAGCTGCCCGGGGCTAGCGGGCTCCTACGAGCAGTACTTC
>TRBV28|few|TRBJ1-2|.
CASSWVSLNYGYTF
TGTGCCAGCAGTTGGGTGTCCTTGAACTATGGCTACACCTTC
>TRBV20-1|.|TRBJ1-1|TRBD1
CSASEGARNTEAFF
TGCAGTGCTAGCGAGGGGGCGAGAAACACTGAAGCTTTCTTT
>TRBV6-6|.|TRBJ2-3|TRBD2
CASSYSILAGGEDTQYF
TGTGCCAGCAGTTACTCGATCCTAGCGGGAGGTGAAGATACGCAGTATTTT
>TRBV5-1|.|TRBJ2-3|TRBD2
CASSTGLRTDTQYF
TGCGCCAGCAGCACGGGACTACGCACAGATACGCAGTATTTT
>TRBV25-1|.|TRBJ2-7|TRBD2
CASSELASGVYEQYF
TGTGCCAGCAGTGAATTGGCTAGCGGGGTTTACGAGCAGTACTTC
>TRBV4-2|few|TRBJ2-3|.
CASSQRVGGTQYF
TGTGCCAGCAGCCAAAGAGTGGGGGGTACGCAGTATTTT
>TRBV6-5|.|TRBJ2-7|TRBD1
CASNRGSYNEQYF
TGTGCCAGCAACAGGGGCTCCTACAATGAGCAGTACTTC
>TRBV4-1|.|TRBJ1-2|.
CASSQEIHYGYTF
TGCGCCAGCAGCCAAGAAATCCACTATGGCTACACCTTC
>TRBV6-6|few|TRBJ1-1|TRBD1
CASSRGTANTEAFF
TGTGCCAGCAGTCGAGGGACAGCCAACACTGAAGCTTTCTTT
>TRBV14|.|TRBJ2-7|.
CASSQDSVLYEQYF
TGTGCCAGCAGCCAAGATAGCGTCTTGTACGAGCAGTACTTC